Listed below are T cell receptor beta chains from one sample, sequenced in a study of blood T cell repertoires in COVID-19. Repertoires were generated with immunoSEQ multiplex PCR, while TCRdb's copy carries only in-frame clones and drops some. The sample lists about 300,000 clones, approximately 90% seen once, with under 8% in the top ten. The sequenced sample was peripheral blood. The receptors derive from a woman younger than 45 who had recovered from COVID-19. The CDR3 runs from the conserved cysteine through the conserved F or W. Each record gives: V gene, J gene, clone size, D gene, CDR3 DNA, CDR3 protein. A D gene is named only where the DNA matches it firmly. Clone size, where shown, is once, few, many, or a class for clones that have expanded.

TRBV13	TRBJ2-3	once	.	TGTGCCAGCAGCTCCTATCCGCGTGGCACAGATACGCAGTATTTT	CASSSYPRGTDTQYF
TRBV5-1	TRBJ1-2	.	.	TGCGCCAGCAGCTTCCCGGGTCCTACGTCGGGCTACACCTTC	CASSFPGPTSGYTF
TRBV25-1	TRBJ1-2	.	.	TGTGCCAGCAGTGAATATGCCCAGGGAAACTATGGCTACACCTTC	CASSEYAQGNYGYTF
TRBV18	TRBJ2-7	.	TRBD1	TGTGCCAGCTCACCTCAGGACAGGGGAGGCGAGCAGTACTTC	CASSPQDRGGEQYF
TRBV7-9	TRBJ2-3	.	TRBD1	TGTGCCTCCAACAGGGGAACTAGCACAGATACGCAGTATTTT	CASNRGTSTDTQYF
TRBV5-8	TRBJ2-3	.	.	TGTGCCAGCAGCGGGACCAGGGGACACACAGATACGCAGTATTTT	CASSGTRGHTDTQYF
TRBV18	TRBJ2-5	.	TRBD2	TGTGCCAGCTCGTCTGGGACTAGCAAAGAGACCCAGTACTTC	CASSSGTSKETQYF
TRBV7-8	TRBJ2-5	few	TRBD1	TGTGCCAGCAGCTCTGGGACAGGGCAAGAGACCCAGTACTTC	CASSSGTGQETQYF
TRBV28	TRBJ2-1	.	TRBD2	TGTGCCAGCAGTTTAGATAGCGGGGCTAATGAGCAGTTCTTC	CASSLDSGANEQFF
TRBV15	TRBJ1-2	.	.	TGTGCCACCAGCAGTCGTACCAACAGTCAAGGCTACACCTTC	CATSSRTNSQGYTF
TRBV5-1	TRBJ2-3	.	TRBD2	TGCGCCAGCAGCTTTGGTGGACTAGCTACAGATACGCAGTATTTT	CASSFGGLATDTQYF
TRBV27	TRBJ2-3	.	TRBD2	TGTGCCAGCAGTTTATTGGCAGCTAGCGGTGTATCAGATACGCAGTATTTT	CASSLLAASGVSDTQYF
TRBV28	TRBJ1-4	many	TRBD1	TGTGCCAGCATGGGACAGGGGAATGAAAAACTGTTTTTT	CASMGQGNEKLFF
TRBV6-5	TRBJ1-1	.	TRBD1	TGTGCCAGCAGTTATTCCACAGGGGACACTGAAGCTTTCTTT	CASSYSTGDTEAFF
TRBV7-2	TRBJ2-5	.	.	TGTGCCAGCAGCACGAACAGGGCGCAAGAGACCCAGTACTTC	CASSTNRAQETQYF